The following is a T cell receptor (beta chain) sequence with its context. Clones were read by immunoSEQ multiplex PCR, and TCRdb kept only the in-frame ones, dropping some. This sample has around 49,000 clones, with around 93% found just once. The data originate from a study of T cell changes during pregnancy in multiple sclerosis. Germline CDR1 is GTSNPN and CDR2 is SVGIG (reference sequence). Trimming took 4 bases from V and 0 from J; bases not matched to a gene: 11. The CDR3 has 18 amino acids. The clonotype was recovered from a female donor with multiple sclerosis, enrolled in a pregnancy study. The source was CD8+ T cells from peripheral blood mononuclear cells, collected in the first trimester of pregnancy. V is TRBV30 and J is TRBJ2-7, with 14 bases that match TRBD2. The CDR3 loop reads CAWTPLGLAGVSSYEQYF. In DNA form, the CDR3 reads TGTGCCTGGACTCCACTGGGACTAGCGGGAGTTTCCTCCTACGAGCAGTACTTC.